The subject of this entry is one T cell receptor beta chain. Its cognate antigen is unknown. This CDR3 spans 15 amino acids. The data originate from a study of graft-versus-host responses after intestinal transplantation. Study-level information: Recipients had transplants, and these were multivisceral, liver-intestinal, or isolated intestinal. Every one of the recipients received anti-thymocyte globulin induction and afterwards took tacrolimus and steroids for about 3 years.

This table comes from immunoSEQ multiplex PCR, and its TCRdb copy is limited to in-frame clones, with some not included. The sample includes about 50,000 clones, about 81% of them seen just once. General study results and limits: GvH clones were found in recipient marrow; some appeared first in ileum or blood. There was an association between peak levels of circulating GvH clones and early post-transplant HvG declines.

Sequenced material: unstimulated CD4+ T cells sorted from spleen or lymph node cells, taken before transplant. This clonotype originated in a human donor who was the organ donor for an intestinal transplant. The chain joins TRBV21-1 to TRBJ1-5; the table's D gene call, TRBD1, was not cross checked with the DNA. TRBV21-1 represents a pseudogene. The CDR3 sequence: CASSKAGGSNQPQHF. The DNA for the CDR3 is TGTGCCAGCAGCAAAGCAGGGGGCAGCAATCAGCCCCAGCATTTT.